This T cell receptor (beta chain) was recorded in a study of T cell changes during pregnancy in multiple sclerosis. Repertoires were generated with immunoSEQ multiplex PCR, while TCRdb's copy carries only in-frame clones and drops some. The repertoire holds roughly 52,000 clones, with approximately 94% as singletons. This CDR3 region has 13 residues. Deletions cut 4 bases from V and 8 bases from J, with 14 bases between. The germline CDR1 and CDR2 sequences are SGHVS and FQNEAQ. The sample was CD8+ T cells from peripheral blood mononuclear cells, taken in the third trimester of pregnancy. The clonotype comes from a female donor with multiple sclerosis, enrolled in a pregnancy study. The rearrangement uses TRBV7-8 and TRBJ1-2, with D perhaps matching TRBD1 (6 bases). CDR3 region: CASSSMGAKGYTF. The CDR3 nucleotides are TGTGCCAGCAGCTCCATGGGGGCGAAGGGCTACACCTTC.